Listed here are 17 T cell receptor beta chains from one sample, sequenced in a study of Ad26.COV2.S vaccination and SARS-CoV-2 variants (dated by TCRdb to the early 2020s). Reading the label with the study, this specimen's treatment or condition is: about 20 received Ad26.COV2.S at low or high dose, single or two shots; about five received placebo; per-sample allocation not given. Repertoires of vaccine and placebo recipients were sequenced from samples taken on day 63 after the first injection. The library was produced with the immunoSEQ multiplex PCR assay. TCRdb limited this immuneACCESS table to in-frame rearrangements with V and J called. A share of clones is missing; checked studies link under half to unresolved V genes, and the rest is unexplained. This sample comprises under 500,000 clones, 80% to 95% of them detected only once. The ten biggest clones cover approximately 1.7% of the sample.

Sequencing used peripheral blood, obtained in a trial of Ad26.COV2.S vaccine versus placebo. Receptors originate from a person between 18 and 60 years old who received the Ad26.COV2.S COVID-19 vaccine or a placebo.

This clone was seen a few times. This CDR3 is also generated by other DNA sequences in the sample. This chain links TRBV19 with TRBJ1-1, with D hard to call. This CDR3 contains 13 residues. Trimming took off 3 bases at V and 4 bases at J, with 9 bases between the two ends. The germline V gene has CDR1 LNHDA and CDR2 SQIVND (reference sequence). Written as DNA, the CDR3 is TGTGCCAGTAGTATTCGGGCGTCCACTGAAGCTTTCTTT. Its translation is CASSIRASTEAFF.

This clone was counted once. The V gene is TRBV28, the J gene TRBJ2-5, with 9 bases matching TRBD2. Trimming at V came to 3 bases and at J to 3 bases, leaving 8 bases not matched to a gene. Germline CDR1 and CDR2: MDHEN and SYDVKM. The CDR3 covers 16 residues. The CDR3 sequence: CASSLESGGIKETQYF. The CDR3, as DNA: TGTGCCAGCAGTTTGGAGAGCGGGGGGATAAAAGAGACCCAGTACTTC.

V and J are TRBV18 and TRBJ1-1; tentative D call: TRBD1 (5 bases). This CDR3 region has 14 residues. The V end lost 2 bases, the J end lost 5 bases, and 12 bases lay between the germline ends. From germline, CDR1 is KGHSH and CDR2 LQKENI. CDR3 loop: CASSPGREGTEAFF. Written as DNA, the CDR3 is TGTGCCAGCTCACCAGGCAGGGAAGGTACTGAAGCTTTCTTT.

Here the CDR3 reads CASSFTGEDTQYF. The CDR3 region has the DNA TGCGCCAGCAGTTTTACAGGGGAAGATACGCAGTATTTT. This chain uses TRBV4-3 with TRBJ2-3; 7 nucleotides agree with TRBD1. The V segment lost 6 bases and the J segment 5 bases; nucleotides outside the gene matches: 5. This CDR3 has 13 residues. Looked up from germline, CDR1 is LGHNA and CDR2 is YSLEER.

V usage is TRBV5-4 and J usage is TRBJ2-1, with TRBD2 matching 11 bases. The V gene's germline CDR1 is SGHNT and CDR2 YYREEE (reference sequence). The J segment lost 10 bases and the V segment lost 6 bases, leaving 15 bases of the junction unmatched. CDR3 length: 16 amino acids. CDR3 residues: CASKGISSGGAREQFF. The CDR3 DNA follows: TGTGCCAGCAAGGGAATTAGTAGCGGGGGGGCGCGAGAGCAGTTCTTC.

To note about this clone: The junction does not match germline at one end; this may be a read error. V gene TRBV29-1 combines with J gene TRBJ2-7; perhaps TRBD1 as D (6 bases). Germline values: CDR1 SQVTM, CDR2 ANQGSEA. The CDR3 is 15 amino acids. The CDR3 DNA reads as TGCAGCGCTGAAGGAAACAGGGATAACAACTACGAGCAGTACTTC. Protein sequence: CSAEGNRDNNYEQYF.

This clone showed up just a few times. The chain uses TRBV3-1 (or the pseudogene TRBV3-2) and TRBJ1-2; D not resolved. This CDR3 has 16 residues. The V end lost 4 bases, the J end lost 4 bases, and 19 bases lay between the germline ends. The germline V gene encodes CDR1 LGHDT and CDR2 YNNKEL (reference sequence). The CDR3 loop is CASSPFYTLGIYGYTF. DNA for the CDR3: TGTGCCAGCAGCCCCTTCTATACCCTGGGGATCTATGGCTACACCTTC.

The rearrangement joins TRBV7-8 to TRBJ1-3; weak D call: TRBD1 (6 bases). Trimming left V 5 bases short and J 2 bases short, with 13 bases between. The CDR3 spans 15 residues. Germline V lookup: CDR1 SGHVS, CDR2 FQNEAQ. The CDR3 protein is CASSPDRFAGNTIYF. CDR3 DNA: TGTGCCAGCAGCCCCGACAGGTTCGCTGGAAACACCATATATTTT.

CDR3 amino acids: CSGRNTIYF. The CDR3 DNA reads TGCAGCGGAAGAAACACCATATATTTT. The chain carries TRBV29-1 and TRBJ1-3; unclear D gene. Germline values: CDR1 SQVTM, CDR2 ANQGSEA. The V gene lost 7 bases and the J gene lost 5 bases, with 3 bases spanning the gap. This CDR3 has 9 amino acids.

The gene calls are TRBV4-3 and TRBJ2-3, with TRBD1 identical over 7 bases. J lost 6 bases, V lost 3 bases, and 9 bases had no gene match. Per germline, CDR1 LGHNA and CDR2 YSLEER. This CDR3 spans 15 amino acids. The CDR3 spells CASSHSTGESDTQYF. The CDR3 coding sequence is TGCGCCAGCAGCCATTCTACAGGGGAGAGCGATACGCAGTATTTT.

The chain employs TRBV25-1 and TRBJ1-2, with a weak D call TRBD1 (6 bases). Trimming took 2 bases from V and 7 from J, leaving 20 bases between them. The CDR3 is made up of 16 amino acids. Germline V gives CDR1 MGHDK, CDR2 SYGVNS. CDR3 protein: CASSEPGLGRGFGYTF. DNA of the CDR3: TGTGCCAGCAGTGAACCCGGGCTGGGCAGGGGATTTGGCTACACCTTC.

The rearrangement links TRBV7-2 to TRBJ2-7; perhaps D is TRBD1 or TRBD2 (5 bases each). Trimming left V 0 bases short and J 7 bases short, with 13 bases between. Germline V gene lookup returns CDR1 SGHTA and CDR2 FQGNSA. This CDR3 has 14 residues. The CDR3, as DNA: TGTGCCAGCAGCTTAGCCCGGGACGACGGAGAGCAGTACTTC. Protein sequence: CASSLARDDGEQYF.

J is TRBJ2-2 and V is TRBV2; D is ambiguous. Germline values: CDR1 SNHLY, CDR2 FYNNEI. V lost 2 bases and J lost 8, with 15 bases in between. The CDR3 totals 15 residues. As DNA, the CDR3 is TGTGCCAGCAGTGAAAGTCCGGTCCCTCCAGGGGAGCTGTTTTTT. This encodes CASSESPVPPGELFF.

This chain joins TRBV9 and TRBJ1-4, with a weak D call TRBD1 (5 bases). From germline, CDR1 is SGDLS and CDR2 YYNGEE. The V end was cut by 4 bases, the J end by 5 bases, with 12 bases between. The CDR3 contains 14 residues. The CDR3 is CASSTQVSNEKLFF. The CDR3 DNA reads TGTGCCAGCAGCACACAGGTATCAAATGAAAAACTGTTTTTT.

The chain employs TRBV10-3 and TRBJ2-7, with 9 bases matching TRBD1. CDR3 length equals 16 residues. The V segment lost 1 base and the J segment 0 bases; nucleotides outside the gene matches: 4. Looked up from germline, CDR1 is ENHRY and CDR2 is SYGVKD. CDR3 DNA: TGTGCCATCAGTGAGTGGGACAGGGACTTCTCCTACGAGCAGTACTTC. Translated, it gives CAISEWDRDFSYEQYF.

The chain links TRBV12-3 or TRBV12-4 to TRBJ2-2, with a weak D call TRBD1 (6 bases). The CDR3 covers 13 residues. The germline V and J ends were trimmed by 6 bases and 2 bases, with 7 bases remaining between them. The CDR3 here is CASRDSNTGELFF. The CDR3 DNA follows: TGTGCCAGCAGGGACAGTAACACCGGGGAGCTGTTTTTT.

The chain has TRBV5-1 and TRBJ2-1, with TRBD2 matching over 13 bases. This CDR3 is 16 amino acids long. The V gene's germline CDR1 is SGHRS and CDR2 YFSETQ. V lost 1 base and J lost 9; bases outside the gene matches: 7. The CDR3: CASSLITSGGAVEQFF. The CDR3, as DNA: TGCGCCAGCAGCTTGATTACTAGCGGGGGGGCAGTTGAGCAGTTCTTC.